Listed here are 32 T cell receptor beta chains from one sample, sequenced in a study of T cell clusters in autoimmune cytopenias. Roughly 38,000 genome equivalents of blood DNA were amplified for TRB. Multiplex touch-down PCR amplified TRB using TRB-A and TRB-B pools in one tube. TCRdb re-analyzed the multiplex PCR reads; it lists each CDR3 protein once, without DNA. Its clone listing holds nearly 4,500 distinct CDR3 sequences. What was sequenced was peripheral blood. All receptors come from a human donor with an autoimmune cytopenia or autoimmune hepatitis (not recorded which).

Considering frequency, this clonotype is medium-sized. The genes are TRBV29-1 and TRBJ2-3; TCRdb's D gene call, TRBD2, goes unchecked for lack of DNA. Germline V lookup: CDR1 SQVTM, CDR2 ANQGSEA. This CDR3 is 14 amino acids long. CDR3 sequence reads: CSVSSGRATDTQYF.

The CDR3 sequence is CASSWGQGTEAFF. This chain connects TRBV6-6 to TRBJ1-1; the D gene TCRdb calls, TRBD1, cannot be checked with no DNA. The CDR3 runs 13 residues. The germline V gene has CDR1 MNHNY and CDR2 SVGAGI (reference sequence).

The genes are TRBV6-5 and TRBJ1-1; the D gene TCRdb calls, TRBD1, cannot be checked with no DNA. CDR1 is MNHEY, CDR2 SVGAGI, per germline. This CDR3 has 13 residues. CDR3 protein: CASRPGLNTEAFF.

V usage is TRBV5-1 and J usage is TRBJ2-5; without DNA, the TCRdb call of TRBD2 cannot be checked. In germline, CDR1 is SGHRS, CDR2 YFSETQ. The CDR3 extends over 17 amino acids. The chain's CDR3 is CASSLGQGRESSETQYF.

This clonotype registers medium-sized by frequency. This sequence joins TRBV19 and TRBJ2-2; the D gene TCRdb calls, TRBD2, cannot be checked with no DNA. CDR3 length: 15 amino acids. Germline V gene data show CDR1 as LNHDA and CDR2 as SQIVND (reference sequence). This chain's CDR3 is CASRWREGINGELFF.

Considering frequency, this clonotype is medium-sized. The chain employs TRBV6-6 and TRBJ2-3; TCRdb's D gene call, TRBD2, goes unchecked for lack of DNA. Germline assignment: CDR1 MNHNY and CDR2 SVGAGI (reference sequence). This CDR3 region has 17 residues. CDR3 protein: CASSYSTRTSGRLTQYF.

The rearrangement uses TRBV12-3 or TRBV12-4 and TRBJ2-7; the TRBD1 assignment by TCRdb is unverifiable without DNA. This CDR3 comprises 15 residues. This CDR3 reads CASSSWGQENYEQYF.

This clonotype is identified as medium-sized from frequency. This rearrangement joins TRBV19 to TRBJ2-5; TCRdb lists TRBD1, though no DNA is available to test this call. The CDR3 extends over 14 amino acids. The germline CDR1 and CDR2 sequences are LNHDA and SQIVND (reference sequence). The CDR3 reads CASSFSGGQETQYF.

This clonotype ranks as medium-sized in terms of frequency. The chain is built from TRBV11-1 and TRBJ2-2; TCRdb selects TRBD2, and the lack of DNA leaves this call unchecked. Germline CDR1 reads SGHAT; CDR2 reads FQDESV (reference sequence). The CDR3 is 17 residues long. The CDR3 loop is CASSLGTWEGRTGELFF.

CDR3 sequence: CASSLLGTEDGYTF. The V and J genes are TRBV27 and TRBJ1-2; TCRdb indicates TRBD1, and absent DNA this call remains unverified. This CDR3 is built from 14 residues. Germline CDR1 MNHEY, CDR2 SMNVEV (reference sequence).

Its frequency marks this clonotype as medium-sized. The V call is TRBV29-1, the J call TRBJ1-2. Germline loops: CDR1 SQVTM, CDR2 ANQGSEA. This CDR3 is 12 amino acids long. This CDR3 reads CSVELRVGGYTF.

CDR3 loop: CASSLLPSGASTDTQYF. The genes are TRBV7-2 and TRBJ2-3. There are 17 residues in the CDR3. The V gene's germline CDR1 is SGHTA and CDR2 FQGNSA.

V and J are TRBV6-1 and TRBJ2-7; TCRdb indicates TRBD1, and absent DNA this call remains unverified. Germline-derived CDR1 and CDR2 are MNHNS and SASEGT. The CDR3 has 15 residues. The CDR3 sequence: CASSEVGVRGDEQYF.

The chain combines TRBV19 with TRBJ2-2. CDR1 and CDR2 from the germline V gene are LNHDA and SQIVND (reference sequence). The CDR3 loop spans 15 amino acids. The CDR3 reads CASTLGVLNTGELFF.

In terms of frequency, this clonotype is medium-sized (0.01 to 0.1%). The chain carries TRBV19 and TRBJ2-7; TCRdb calls TRBD2, which cannot be checked without DNA. This CDR3 contains 14 residues. Germline V CDR1 and CDR2: LNHDA, SQIVND (reference sequence). The CDR3 reads CASSIEGTRLEQYF.

According to its frequency, this clonotype is large (0.1 to 1%). V is TRBV29-1 and J is TRBJ2-7. This CDR3 comprises 13 residues. CDR1 and CDR2 from the germline V gene are SQVTM and ANQGSEA. The CDR3 protein is CSVWVRGSYEQYF.

This clonotype ranks as medium-sized in terms of frequency. The chain links TRBV19 to TRBJ1-1; TCRdb's assignment of TRBD1 cannot be checked, as there is no DNA. Germline CDR1 LNHDA, CDR2 SQIVND (reference sequence). The CDR3 totals 13 residues. The CDR3 is CASNPHSSTEAFF. Full variable domain (missing parts from reference TRBV19 and TRBJ1-1): DGGITQSPKYLFRKEGQNVTLSCEQNLNHDAMYWYRQDPGQGLRLIYYSQIVNDFQKGDIAEGYSVSREKKESFPLTVTSAQKNPTAFYLCASNPHSSTEAFFGQGTRLTVV.

This chain uses TRBV9 with TRBJ2-1; TCRdb outputs TRBD2, but without DNA this stays unchecked. The CDR3 has 13 residues. CDR1 SGDLS and CDR2 YYNGEE come from the germline V gene. CDR3 loop: CASSVAMGREQFF.

The rearrangement joins TRBV19 to TRBJ2-7; with no DNA, the TCRdb D assignment of TRBD2 cannot be verified. Germline V gives CDR1 LNHDA, CDR2 SQIVND (reference sequence). The CDR3 spans 15 residues. CDR3 amino acids: CASSIPGTSGNEQYF. The complete variable domain, with remaining parts taken from reference TRBV19 and TRBJ2-7, reads DGGITQSPKYLFRKEGQNVTLSCEQNLNHDAMYWYRQDPGQGLRLIYYSQIVNDFQKGDIAEGYSVSREKKESFPLTVTSAQKNPTAFYLCASSIPGTSGNEQYFGPGTRLTVT.

The CDR3 is CASSIGVGNQPQHF. V usage is TRBV19 and J usage is TRBJ1-5. CDR3 length: 14 amino acids. Germline lookup yields CDR1 LNHDA and CDR2 SQIVND (reference sequence).

The chain employs TRBV30 and TRBJ2-7; TCRdb selects TRBD2, and the lack of DNA leaves this call unchecked. Germline assignment: CDR1 GTSNPN and CDR2 SVGIG (reference sequence). CDR3 length: 13 residues. CDR3 amino acids: CAWSLASGYEQYF.

Measured by frequency, this clonotype is medium-sized. The chain recombines TRBV29-1 with TRBJ2-5. CDR1 SQVTM and CDR2 ANQGSEA come from the germline V gene. The CDR3 is 13 residues long. CDR3 in amino acids: CSVGPSAQETQYF.

The chain is built from TRBV7-9 and TRBJ2-1; the TCRdb D gene call, TRBD2, has no DNA to confirm it. Germline assignment: CDR1 SEHNR and CDR2 FQNEAQ (reference sequence). The CDR3 contains 15 residues. The CDR3 sequence: CASSSGLVAYNEQFF. Full variable domain (remainder filled in from reference TRBV7-9 and TRBJ2-1): DTGVSQNPRHKITKRGQNVTFRCDPISEHNRLYWYRQTLGQGPEFLTYFQNEAQLEKSRLLSDRFSAERPKGSFSTLEIQRTEQGDSAMYLCASSSGLVAYNEQFFGPGTRLTVL.

The gene calls are TRBV5-1 and TRBJ1-1; TCRdb's D gene call, TRBD1, goes unchecked for lack of DNA. Germline V gives CDR1 SGHRS, CDR2 YFSETQ. This CDR3 is built from 13 residues. The CDR3 sequence: CASSQQGNTEAFF.

This chain uses TRBV5-4 with TRBJ2-6; the D call of TRBD1 rests on TCRdb alone, since no DNA is present to check it. CDR3 length: 15 residues. CDR1 and CDR2 from the germline V gene are SGHNT and YYREEE (reference sequence). The CDR3 region is CASSGTGSGANVLTF. The whole variable domain, filled in from reference TRBV5-4 and TRBJ2-6, reads ETGVTQSPTHLIKTRGQQVTLRCSSQSGHNTVSWYQQALGQGPQFIFQYYREEENGRGNFPPRFSGLQFPNYSSELNVNALELDDSALYLCASSGTGSGANVLTFGAGSRLTVL.

This chain's CDR3 is CASSIRVGQPQHF. The rearrangement joins TRBV19 to TRBJ1-5; TCRdb's D gene call, TRBD1, goes unchecked for lack of DNA. This CDR3 comprises 13 residues. Per the germline V gene, CDR1 is LNHDA and CDR2 is SQIVND (reference sequence).

Frequency places this clonotype as medium-sized. The chain links TRBV29-1 to TRBJ2-3; TCRdb picks TRBD1, but there is no DNA to check that call. The CDR3 is 13 amino acids. Germline lookup yields CDR1 SQVTM and CDR2 ANQGSEA. The CDR3 sequence: CSMGDGPTDTQYF.

J is TRBJ1-5 and V is TRBV5-6; no DNA is available, so the TRBD1 call from TCRdb remains unchecked. From germline, CDR1 is SGHDT and CDR2 YYEEEE. CDR3 length equals 16 residues. The CDR3 region is CASSFKRTGGNQPQHF.

This clonotype shows up as medium-sized by frequency. The rearrangement links TRBV29-1 to TRBJ2-7; TCRdb calls TRBD2, which cannot be checked without DNA. The germline V gene encodes CDR1 SQVTM and CDR2 ANQGSEA. This CDR3 comprises 12 residues. This CDR3 is CSVGLSVYEQYF.

The V call is TRBV5-4, the J call TRBJ2-2; TCRdb picks TRBD1, but there is no DNA to check that call. Germline CDR1 and CDR2: SGHNT and YYREEE (reference sequence). This CDR3 is 17 amino acids long. CDR3 residues: CASSLIIVGQHTGELFF.

This rearrangement joins TRBV20-1 to TRBJ2-3; the D call from TCRdb, TRBD2, cannot be confirmed without DNA. The CDR3 runs to 18 residues. Germline values: CDR1 DFQATT, CDR2 SNEGSKA (reference sequence). CDR3 amino acids: CSARVSEGSGSLTDTQYF.

The chain joins TRBV29-1 to TRBJ2-1; TCRdb selects TRBD2, and the lack of DNA leaves this call unchecked. The CDR3 totals 17 residues. Germline V gene data show CDR1 as SQVTM and CDR2 as ANQGSEA. The CDR3 sequence: CSVESPLTSVRSDEQFF.